The 10 T cell receptor beta chains presented below share a single source sample, sequenced in a study of CD8+ T cells in alopecia areata. The authors extracted RNA and reverse transcribed it into cDNA as the sequencing template. Repertoires were generated with immunoSEQ multiplex PCR, while TCRdb's copy carries only in-frame clones and drops some. The data show 130,000 to 150,000 clones, roughly half seen once. Material: CD4+ T cells sorted from blood, obtained at week 0. The origin of the receptors is a human donor with alopecia areata.

The chain combines TRBV12-5 with TRBJ2-2; D ambiguous. V dropped 3 bases and J dropped 1 base, with 3 bases sitting between them. CDR3 length: 13 amino acids. Germline V gene lookup returns CDR1 LGHNT and CDR2 FRNRAP. The CDR3 nucleotides read TGTGCTAGTGGTTTCGAGAACACCGGGGAGCTGTTTTTT. It specifies CASGFENTGELFF.

The chain links TRBV5-1 to TRBJ1-2; D call uncertain. The CDR3 totals 12 residues. The V end was cut by 6 bases, the J end by 3 bases, with 9 bases between. CDR1 and CDR2 from the germline V gene are SGHRS and YFSETQ. The CDR3, as DNA: TGCGCCAGCAAAAAAGGTGACTATGGCTACACCTTC. Protein: CASKKGDYGYTF.

The chain is built from TRBV5-1 and TRBJ1-1; D is unresolved. This CDR3 spans 13 amino acids. Germline loops: CDR1 SGHRS, CDR2 YFSETQ. V was cut by 2 bases and J by 6 bases, with 11 bases left in between. CDR3 amino acids: CASSFRGSSEAFF. The DNA of the CDR3 is TGCGCCAGCAGCTTCCGGGGAAGCTCTGAAGCTTTCTTT. The full variable domain, rest sourced from reference TRBV5-1 and TRBJ1-1, is KAGVTQTPRYLIKTRGQQVTLSCSPISGHRSVSWYQQTPGQGLQFLFEYFSETQRNKGNFPGRFSGRQFSNSRSEMNVSTLELGDSALYLCASSFRGSSEAFFGQGTRLTVV.

V is TRBV19 and J is TRBJ1-2, with TRBD1 matching 7 bases. This CDR3 has 15 residues. Germline assignment: CDR1 LNHDA and CDR2 SQIVND (reference sequence). The V gene end was trimmed by 5 bases and the J gene end by 6 bases; junction bases not matched to a gene: 12. CDR3 loop: CASSARTGLENGYTF. The CDR3 nucleotides read TGTGCCAGTAGTGCCCGGACAGGTCTCGAGAATGGCTACACCTTC.

J is TRBJ2-3 and V is TRBV6-6; weak D call: TRBD2 (5 bases). The CDR3 spans 15 residues. The germline CDR1 and CDR2 sequences are MNHNY and SVGAGI (reference sequence). V gave up 10 bases and J gave up 6 bases, with 23 bases separating them. The CDR3 DNA is TGTGCCACCCTTCGTTCCCTAGCAGTCAGGGATACGCAGTATTTT. Amino acids: CATLRSLAVRDTQYF.

This clone has more than one count but fewer than ten. As DNA, the CDR3 is TGCAGCGTTGAACTCGGACTAGCGGGAGATACGCAGTATTTT. Residues: CSVELGLAGDTQYF. V is TRBV29-1 and J is TRBJ2-3; TRBD2 agrees at 11 bases. The CDR3 is 14 amino acids. Germline V gene sequence: CDR1 SQVTM, CDR2 ANQGSEA. The V gene end was trimmed by 2 bases and the J gene end by 5 bases; junction bases not matched to a gene: 3.

The chain joins TRBV25-1 to TRBJ2-7, with a weak D call TRBD1 (6 bases). Germline V CDR1 and CDR2: MGHDK, SYGVNS. The CDR3 spans 13 residues. V lost 2 bases to trimming and J lost 5 bases, with 10 bases between them. Written as DNA, the CDR3 is TGTGCCAGCAGTGAACGACAGGTAGACGAGCAGTACTTC. Its translation is CASSERQVDEQYF.

The chain couples TRBV30 to TRBJ1-5, with TRBD1 identical over 9 bases. The germline gives CDR1 GTSNPN, CDR2 SVGIG (reference sequence). The CDR3 runs 14 residues. V lost 3 bases and J lost 5; bases outside the gene matches: 5. The CDR3 sequence is CAWSPGQGDQPQHF. The DNA of the CDR3 is TGTGCCTGGAGCCCGGGACAGGGCGATCAGCCCCAGCATTTT.

This rearrangement joins TRBV5-1 to TRBJ2-3, with 11 nucleotides matching TRBD2. The J segment lost 2 bases and the V segment lost 4 bases, leaving 3 bases of the junction unmatched. The CDR3 runs 15 residues. Germline V gene lookup returns CDR1 SGHRS and CDR2 YFSETQ. The CDR3 reads CASSTLAGDTDTQYF. For the CDR3, the DNA is TGCGCCAGCAGCACACTAGCGGGAGACACAGATACGCAGTATTTT.

This clone has only a few counts. The chain combines TRBV29-1 with TRBJ2-7, with D perhaps TRBD1 or TRBD2 (6 bases each). This CDR3 has 15 residues. Germline V gene data show CDR1 as SQVTM and CDR2 as ANQGSEA. Trimming left V 6 bases short and J 0 bases short, with 18 bases between. The CDR3: CSVSGASSNSYEQYF. CDR3 DNA: TGCAGCGTCTCGGGGGCCAGCTCCAACTCCTACGAGCAGTACTTC.